Presented here are 5 T cell receptor beta chains from one specimen sequenced in a study of radiotherapy plus CTLA-4 blockade in lung cancer. Measured with immunoSEQ multiplex PCR; TCRdb has only the in-frame clones, and not every one. The sample records approximately 80,000 clones, approximately 84% being singletons. The sequenced sample was peripheral blood, obtained from a patient treated with radiotherapy plus ipilimumab. All receptors derive from a human donor with non-small cell lung cancer who had stable disease on radiotherapy plus ipilimumab.

The V and J genes are TRBV28 and TRBJ1-5; weak D call: TRBD1 (6 bases). CDR1 and CDR2 from the germline V gene are MDHEN and SYDVKM. The CDR3 extends over 19 amino acids. The ends were cut back, 3 bases at V and 3 bases at J, with 24 bases in the middle. The CDR3 nucleotides read TGTGCCAGCAGTTTTTCTCCCGGGACACAAAAAGCCTACAATCAGCCCCAGCATTTT. It translates to CASSFSPGTQKAYNQPQHF.

V gene TRBV6-5 combines with J gene TRBJ2-3; D not certain. V shed 5 bases and J shed 1 base, with 4 bases lying between them. This CDR3 has 12 residues. Germline V lookup: CDR1 MNHEY, CDR2 SVGAGI. The CDR3: CASSAGTDTQYF. For the CDR3, the DNA is TGTGCCAGCAGTGCGGGCACAGATACGCAGTATTTT.

The CDR3 DNA follows: TGTGCCAGCAGTGACACGCCAATAGCGGGGTTACTCTACGAGCAGTACTTC. Encoded protein: CASSDTPIAGLLYEQYF. The rearrangement links TRBV6-4 to TRBJ2-7; TRBD2 aligns across 8 bases. This CDR3 contains 17 residues. Germline V CDR1 and CDR2: MRHNA, SNTAGT. V was pared by 2 bases and J by 3 bases, with 12 bases of the junction left unmatched.

This clone occurred a few times. Here the CDR3 DNA reads TGTGCCAGCAGTGGATCCGACCAGTGGAATGAAAAACTGTTTTTT. Encoded protein: CASSGSDQWNEKLFF. V gene TRBV2 combines with J gene TRBJ1-4, with D unclear. This CDR3 spans 15 amino acids. Per germline, CDR1 SNHLY and CDR2 FYNNEI. Trimming took 4 bases from V and 5 from J, leaving 14 bases between them.

The chain employs TRBV6-5 and TRBJ1-6; weak D call: TRBD1 (5 bases). The CDR3 spans 14 residues. Germline CDR1 and CDR2: MNHEY and SVGAGI. The CDR3 loop is CTTQWDPYNSPLHF. CDR3 DNA: TGTACCACACAATGGGACCCCTATAATTCACCCCTCCACTTT.